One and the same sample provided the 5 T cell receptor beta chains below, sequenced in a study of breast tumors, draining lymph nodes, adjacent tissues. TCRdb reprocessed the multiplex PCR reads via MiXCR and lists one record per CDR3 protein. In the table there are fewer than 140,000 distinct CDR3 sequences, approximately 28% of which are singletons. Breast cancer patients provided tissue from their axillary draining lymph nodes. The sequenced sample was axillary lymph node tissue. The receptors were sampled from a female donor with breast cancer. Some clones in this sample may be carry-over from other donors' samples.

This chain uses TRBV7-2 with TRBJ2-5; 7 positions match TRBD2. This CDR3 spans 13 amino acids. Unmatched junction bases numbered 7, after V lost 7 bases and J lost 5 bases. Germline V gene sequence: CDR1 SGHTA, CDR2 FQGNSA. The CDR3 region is CASNRGREETQYF. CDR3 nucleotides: TGTGCCAGCAATCGAGGGAGGGAGGAGACCCAGTACTTC.

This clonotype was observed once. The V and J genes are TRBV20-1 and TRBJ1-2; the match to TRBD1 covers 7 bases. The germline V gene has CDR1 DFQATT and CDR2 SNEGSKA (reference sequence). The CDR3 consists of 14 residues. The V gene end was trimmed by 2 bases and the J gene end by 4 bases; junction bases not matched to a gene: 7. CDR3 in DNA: TGCAGTGCTAGATCCCCCAGGGGGTCCTATGGCTACACCTTC. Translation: CSARSPRGSYGYTF.

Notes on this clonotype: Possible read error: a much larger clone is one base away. CDR3 DNA sequence: TGCAGTGCTAGAGGGGACAGGGAGTCCTCCGAGCAGTACTTC. Protein: CSARGDRESSEQYF. The rearrangement joins TRBV20-1 to TRBJ2-7, with 9 bases lining up with TRBD1. From germline, CDR1 is DFQATT and CDR2 SNEGSKA (reference sequence). The CDR3 covers 14 residues.

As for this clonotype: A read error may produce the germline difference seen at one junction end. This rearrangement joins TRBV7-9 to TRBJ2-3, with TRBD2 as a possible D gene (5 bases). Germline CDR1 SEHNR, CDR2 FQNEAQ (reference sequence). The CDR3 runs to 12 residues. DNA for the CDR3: TGTGCCAGCAGCTCCCTGGAGGATACGCGGTATTTT. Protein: CASSSLEDTRYF.

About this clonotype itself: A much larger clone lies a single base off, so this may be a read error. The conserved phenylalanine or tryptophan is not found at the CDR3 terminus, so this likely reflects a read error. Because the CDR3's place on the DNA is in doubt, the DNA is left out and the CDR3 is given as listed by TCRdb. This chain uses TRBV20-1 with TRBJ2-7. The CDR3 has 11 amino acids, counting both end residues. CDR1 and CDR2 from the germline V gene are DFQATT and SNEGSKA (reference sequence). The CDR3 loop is CSARRLYEQSL.